This T cell receptor beta chain was retrieved from a study of blood T cell repertoires in COVID-19. Study-level background: The study drew acute and convalescent COVID-19 samples from the United States, Italy and Spain. T cells, B-cell-depleted T cells, or PBMCs supplied cDNA or gDNA.

In the authors' workflow: From reference gene primer amplification, estimates of nucleated cell counts were derived. This table comes from immunoSEQ multiplex PCR, and its TCRdb copy is limited to in-frame clones, with some not included. Clone size and V and J calls were adopted from that table, with D and trimming inferred from the DNA. The sample includes hundreds of thousands of clones, approximately 82% of them seen just once. V shed 6 bases and J shed 2 bases, with 8 bases lying between them. Germline lookup yields CDR1 MNHEY and CDR2 SVGAGI. The CDR3 is 12 residues long. Sequences were obtained from peripheral blood. This chain joins TRBV6-5 and TRBJ2-7; D is unclear. This TCR was recovered from a woman aged 70-85 years with active or convalescent COVID-19. The CDR3 reads CASRTFTYEQYF. For the CDR3, the DNA is TGTGCCAGCAGGACATTCACCTACGAGCAGTACTTC.